The next 17 T cell receptor beta chains were all read from a single sample in a study of CD8+ T cells in alopecia areata. Documented treatment: oral pan-JAK inhibitor, 5-10 mg twice daily. RNA extraction and reverse transcription yielded cDNA as sequencing template. Data came from immunoSEQ multiplex PCR; TCRdb stores just in-frame clones and leaves some out. There are 95,000 to 100,000 clones in the sample; roughly two thirds occur only once, and less than 20% lies in the top ten. The sample in question was CD8+ T cells sorted from blood, obtained at week 4, from a patient treated with tofacitinib. Receptor source: a human donor with alopecia areata.

The gene calls are TRBV7-9 and TRBJ2-7; 10 nucleotides agree with TRBD2. This CDR3 has 16 amino acids. The trim removed 5 bases at V and 4 bases at J, leaving 11 bases unmatched. From germline, CDR1 is SEHNR and CDR2 FQNEAQ (reference sequence). This chain's CDR3 is CASSPENPGLAYEQYF. As DNA, the CDR3 is TGTGCCAGCAGCCCAGAAAATCCGGGACTAGCGTACGAGCAGTACTTC.

The rearrangement joins TRBV9 to TRBJ2-3; 9 nucleotides agree with TRBD2. CDR3 length equals 16 residues. Looked up from germline, CDR1 is SGDLS and CDR2 is YYNGEE. The V and J ends lost 0 bases and 4 bases, in that order; junction bases with no gene match: 6. This CDR3 reads CASSVEGGGASDTQYF. For the CDR3, the DNA is TGTGCCAGCAGCGTAGAGGGCGGGGGGGCTTCAGATACGCAGTATTTT.

This clone was seen a handful of times. The CDR3 region has the DNA TGTGCCAGCAGACCGGGACTAGCTGTAGATACGCAGTATTTT. It specifies CASRPGLAVDTQYF. The J gene is TRBJ2-3, the V gene TRBV7-9; 9 bases fit TRBD2. V lost 6 bases to trimming and J lost 5 bases; unmatched junction nucleotides: 6. This CDR3 has 14 residues. Germline CDR1 is SEHNR and CDR2 is FQNEAQ (reference sequence). Based on the CDR3 plus reference TRBV7-9 and TRBJ2-3, the full variable domain is DTGVSQNPRHKITKRGQNVTFRCDPISEHNRLYWYRQTLGQGPEFLTYFQNEAQLEKSRLLSDRFSAERPKGSFSTLEIQRTEQGDSAMYLCASRPGLAVDTQYFGPGTRLTVL.

The chain joins TRBV9 to TRBJ1-1; 9 bases agree with TRBD1. CDR3 length equals 15 residues. J was trimmed by 5 bases and V by 0 bases; bases with no gene match: 5. Per germline, CDR1 SGDLS and CDR2 YYNGEE. The CDR3 region is CASSVVGTGNTEAFF. The CDR3 DNA reads TGTGCCAGCAGCGTAGTAGGGACAGGGAATACTGAAGCTTTCTTT. Together with reference TRBV9 and TRBJ1-1, the CDR3 gives the full variable domain: DSGVTQTPKHLITATGQRVTLRCSPRSGDLSVYWYQQSLDQGLQFLIQYYNGEERAKGNILERFSAQQFPDLHSELNLSSLELGDSALYFCASSVVGTGNTEAFFGQGTRLTVV.

This clone was seen a single time. CDR3 protein: CASSFRREDGEQFF. The CDR3, as DNA: TGTGCCAGCAGCTTCAGGCGGGAGGATGGTGAGCAGTTCTTC. The chain employs TRBV5-6 and TRBJ2-1, with 8 bases that match TRBD2. Germline V gives CDR1 SGHDT, CDR2 YYEEEE. Trimming took 2 bases from V and 9 from J; bases not matched to a gene: 7. This CDR3 spans 14 amino acids.

This clone was found once. The chain joins TRBV29-1 to TRBJ2-5; 7 positions agree with TRBD1. This CDR3 region has 15 residues. CDR1 and CDR2 (germline): SQVTM, ANQGSEA. V dropped 1 base and J dropped 5; count of bases not matched to a gene: 10. In nucleotides, the CDR3 is TGCAGCGTTGAAGGTCTTCAGGGGGTAGTGGAGACCCAGTACTTC. It specifies CSVEGLQGVVETQYF.

Concerning this clone itself: Other DNA sequences from this sample encode an identical CDR3 as well. This chain joins TRBV14 and TRBJ2-7, with a tentative D call TRBD1 (5 bases). The germline V gene encodes CDR1 SGHDN and CDR2 FVKESK. Trimming shortened V by 1 base and J by 7 bases, and 11 bases separated the two germline ends. The CDR3 length is 13 residues. The CDR3 DNA reads as TGTGCCAGCAGCCAAGGAATCAGGGATGAGCAGTACTTC. Its protein is CASSQGIRDEQYF. The full variable domain, rest sourced from reference TRBV14 and TRBJ2-7, is EAGVTQFPSHSVIEKGQTVTLRCDPISGHDNLYWYRRVMGKEIKFLLHFVKESKQDESGMPNNRFLAERTGGTYSTLKVQPAELEDSGVYFCASSQGIRDEQYFGPGTRLTVT.

The chain combines TRBV2 with TRBJ2-7; 9 positions match TRBD2. CDR3 length equals 15 residues. Germline CDR1 is SNHLY and CDR2 is FYNNEI. Unmatched junction bases numbered 4, after V lost 4 bases and J lost 0 bases. The CDR3 sequence is CASSGTSDSSYEQYF. For the CDR3, the DNA is TGTGCCAGCAGTGGGACTAGCGATAGCTCCTACGAGCAGTACTTC.

This clone was recorded a few times. The chain recombines TRBV29-1 with TRBJ1-1; the match to TRBD1 covers 7 bases. Germline CDR1 reads SQVTM; CDR2 reads ANQGSEA. The J segment lost 4 bases and the V segment lost 6 bases, leaving 5 bases of the junction unmatched. The CDR3 runs 12 residues. Here the CDR3 DNA reads TGCAGCGTAGTCTCAGGGGGCACTGAAGCTTTCTTT. Translated, it gives CSVVSGGTEAFF.

Note on this clone: The sample holds other DNA sequences that translate to the same CDR3. The chain uses TRBV13 and TRBJ2-5; D unresolved. Germline V gene sequence: CDR1 PRHDT, CDR2 FYEKMQ (reference sequence). The CDR3 consists of 11 residues. Between the trimmed V and J ends, which lost 4 bases and 2 bases, there was a span of 2 bases. The CDR3 loop reads CASSYQETQYF. The CDR3 nucleotides read TGTGCCAGCAGCTATCAAGAGACCCAGTACTTC. The complete variable domain, with remaining parts taken from reference TRBV13 and TRBJ2-5, reads AAGVIQSPRHLIKEKRETATLKCYPIPRHDTVYWYQQGPGQDPQFLISFYEKMQSDKGSIPDRFSAQQFSDYHSELNMSSLELGDSALYFCASSYQETQYFGPGTRLLVL.

In this sample, this clone turned up a few times. This chain joins TRBV30 and TRBJ2-7; D remains unclear. This CDR3 contains 11 residues. The germline gives CDR1 GTSNPN, CDR2 SVGIG (reference sequence). Between the trimmed V and J ends, which lost 1 base and 7 bases, there was a span of 8 bases. In DNA form, the CDR3 reads TGTGCCTGGAGTGCGGGCCGGGAGCAGTACTTC. Protein: CAWSAGREQYF.

The chain joins TRBV9 to TRBJ2-1, with 13 bases identical to TRBD2. The length of the CDR3 is 16 residues. Germline CDR1 and CDR2: SGDLS and YYNGEE. J lost 8 bases, V lost 4 bases, and 9 bases had no gene match. CDR3 amino acids: CASSRDVTSGRYEQFF. CDR3 bases: TGTGCCAGCAGCCGCGACGTGACTAGCGGGAGGTATGAGCAGTTCTTC.

CDR3 bases: TGCGCCAGCAGCCAAGATCGGTCAGGGCTCAGTAACTATGGCTACACCTTC. Its protein is CASSQDRSGLSNYGYTF. The chain employs TRBV4-3 and TRBJ1-2; possibly TRBD1 for D (5 bases). In germline, CDR1 is LGHNA, CDR2 YSLEER. CDR3 size: 17 residues. The V gene lost 0 bases and the J gene lost 1 base, with 15 bases spanning the gap.

This chain uses TRBV14 with TRBJ2-7, with 9 bases aligning to TRBD1. The V gene's germline CDR1 is SGHDN and CDR2 FVKESK. There are 15 residues in the CDR3. J was trimmed by 2 bases and V by 3 bases; bases with no gene match: 5. CDR3 coding DNA: TGTGCCAGCAGCCAGGTACAGGGGGCCCCCTACGAGCAGTACTTC. Encoded protein: CASSQVQGAPYEQYF.

This chain connects TRBV9 to TRBJ2-3; 9 bases map to TRBD1. Germline CDR1 SGDLS, CDR2 YYNGEE. This CDR3 contains 15 residues. The J segment lost 2 bases and the V segment lost 3 bases, leaving 4 bases of the junction unmatched. CDR3 sequence reads: CASSDRDRVTDTQYF. CDR3 nucleotides: TGTGCCAGCAGCGACCGGGACAGGGTCACAGATACGCAGTATTTT. Full variable domain (outside the CDR3, taken from reference TRBV9 and TRBJ2-3): DSGVTQTPKHLITATGQRVTLRCSPRSGDLSVYWYQQSLDQGLQFLIQYYNGEERAKGNILERFSAQQFPDLHSELNLSSLELGDSALYFCASSDRDRVTDTQYFGPGTRLTVL.

V usage is TRBV19 and J usage is TRBJ1-2; 7 positions agree with TRBD1. V shed 9 bases, J shed 5 bases, and the junction held 9 bases outside the gene matches. CDR1 and CDR2 (germline): LNHDA, SQIVND (reference sequence). The CDR3 is 13 residues long. CDR3 region: CASAGTDVYGYTF. The DNA for the CDR3 is TGTGCCAGCGCCGGGACAGACGTATATGGCTACACCTTC. The full variable domain, with the rest looked up from reference TRBV19 and TRBJ1-2, is DGGITQSPKYLFRKEGQNVTLSCEQNLNHDAMYWYRQDPGQGLRLIYYSQIVNDFQKGDIAEGYSVSREKKESFPLTVTSAQKNPTAFYLCASAGTDVYGYTFGSGTRLTVV.

This clone was found a few times. The J gene is TRBJ1-4, the V gene TRBV28; no firm D call. This CDR3 comprises 14 residues. Trimming took off 3 bases at V and 8 bases at J, with 13 bases between the two ends. CDR1 is MDHEN and CDR2 is SYDVKM in the germline V gene. The CDR3 loop reads CASSFLAYSEKLFF. The CDR3, as DNA: TGTGCCAGCAGTTTTTTGGCGTACTCCGAAAAACTGTTTTTT.